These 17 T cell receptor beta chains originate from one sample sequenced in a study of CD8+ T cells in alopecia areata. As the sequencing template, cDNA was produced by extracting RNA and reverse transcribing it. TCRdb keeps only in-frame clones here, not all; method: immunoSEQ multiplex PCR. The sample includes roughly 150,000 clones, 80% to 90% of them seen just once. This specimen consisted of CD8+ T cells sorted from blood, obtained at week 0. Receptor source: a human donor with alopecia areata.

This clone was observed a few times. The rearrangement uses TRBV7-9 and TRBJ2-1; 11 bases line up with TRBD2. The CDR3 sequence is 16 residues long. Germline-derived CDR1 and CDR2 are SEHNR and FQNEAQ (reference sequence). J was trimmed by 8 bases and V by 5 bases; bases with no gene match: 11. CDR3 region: CASSPATSGRWDEQFF. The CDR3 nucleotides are TGTGCCAGCAGCCCTGCCACTAGCGGGAGATGGGATGAGCAGTTCTTC.

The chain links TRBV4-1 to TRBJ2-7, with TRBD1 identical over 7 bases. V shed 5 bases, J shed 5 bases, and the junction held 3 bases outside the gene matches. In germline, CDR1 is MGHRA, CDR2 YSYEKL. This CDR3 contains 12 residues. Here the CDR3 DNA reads TGCGCCAGCAGCAGGGGGCAACACGAGCAGTACTTC. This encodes CASSRGQHEQYF.

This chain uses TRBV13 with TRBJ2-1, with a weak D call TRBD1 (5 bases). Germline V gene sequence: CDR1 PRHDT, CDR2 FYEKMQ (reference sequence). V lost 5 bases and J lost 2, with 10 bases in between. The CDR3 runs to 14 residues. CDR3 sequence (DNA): TGTGCCAGCAGCAGGGCGACAGCCTACAATGAGCAGTTCTTC. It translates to CASSRATAYNEQFF.

The CDR3 nucleotides are TGCAGCCACACGAGCGGGGGACGAGAGACCCAGTACTTC. Encoded protein: CSHTSGGRETQYF. The chain joins TRBV29-1 to TRBJ2-5; 8 nucleotides match TRBD2. V gave up 8 bases and J gave up 4 bases; unmatched junction bases: 9. Germline V lookup: CDR1 SQVTM, CDR2 ANQGSEA. The CDR3 is made up of 13 amino acids.

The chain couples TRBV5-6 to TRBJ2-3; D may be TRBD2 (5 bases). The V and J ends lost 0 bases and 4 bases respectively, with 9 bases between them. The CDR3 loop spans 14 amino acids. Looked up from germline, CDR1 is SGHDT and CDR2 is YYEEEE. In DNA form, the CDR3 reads TGTGCCAGCAGCTTGGGAGGGAGTCCAGATACGCAGTATTTT. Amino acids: CASSLGGSPDTQYF.

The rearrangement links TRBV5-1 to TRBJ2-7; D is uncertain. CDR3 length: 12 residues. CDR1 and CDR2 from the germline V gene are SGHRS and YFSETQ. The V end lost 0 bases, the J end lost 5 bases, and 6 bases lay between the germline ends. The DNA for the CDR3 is TGCGCCAGCAGCTTGGAACAGAACGAGCAGTACTTC. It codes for CASSLEQNEQYF.

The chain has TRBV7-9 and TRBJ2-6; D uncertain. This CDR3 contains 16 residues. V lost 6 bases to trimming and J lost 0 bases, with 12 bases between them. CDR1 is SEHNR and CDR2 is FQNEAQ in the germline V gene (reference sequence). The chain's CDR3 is CASRGSVSSGANVLTF. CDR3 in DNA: TGTGCCAGCAGGGGATCGGTGAGCTCTGGGGCCAACGTCCTGACTTTC.

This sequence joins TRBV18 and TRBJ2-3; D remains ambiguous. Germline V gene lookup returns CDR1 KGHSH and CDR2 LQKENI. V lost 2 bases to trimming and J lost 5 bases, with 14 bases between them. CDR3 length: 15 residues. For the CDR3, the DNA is TGTGCCAGCTCACCAGGACCGGTAGCCCGAGATACGCAGTATTTT. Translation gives CASSPGPVARDTQYF.

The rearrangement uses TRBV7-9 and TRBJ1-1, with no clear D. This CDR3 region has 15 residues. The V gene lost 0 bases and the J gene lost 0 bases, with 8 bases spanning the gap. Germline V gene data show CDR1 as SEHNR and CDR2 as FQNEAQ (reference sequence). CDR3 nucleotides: TGTGCCAGCAGCTTAGCGGAGGGAATGAACACTGAAGCTTTCTTT. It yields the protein CASSLAEGMNTEAFF.

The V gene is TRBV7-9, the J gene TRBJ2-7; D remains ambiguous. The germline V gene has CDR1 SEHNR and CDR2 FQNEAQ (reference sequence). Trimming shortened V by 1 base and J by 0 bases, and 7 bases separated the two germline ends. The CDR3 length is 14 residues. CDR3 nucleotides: TGTGCCAGCAGCTTAGGACGAAACTCCTACGAGCAGTACTTC. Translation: CASSLGRNSYEQYF.

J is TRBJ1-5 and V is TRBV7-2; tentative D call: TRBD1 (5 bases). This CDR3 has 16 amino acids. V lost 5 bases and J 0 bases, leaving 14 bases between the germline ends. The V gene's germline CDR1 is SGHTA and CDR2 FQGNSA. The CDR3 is CASSLRGAVSNQPQHF. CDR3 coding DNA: TGTGCCAGCAGCCTACGCGGGGCGGTTAGCAATCAGCCCCAGCATTTT.

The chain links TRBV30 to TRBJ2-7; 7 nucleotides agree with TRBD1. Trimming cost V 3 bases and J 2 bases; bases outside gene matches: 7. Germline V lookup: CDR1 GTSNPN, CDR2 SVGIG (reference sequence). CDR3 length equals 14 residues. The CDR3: CAWSDRQGPYEQYF. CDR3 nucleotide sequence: TGTGCCTGGAGCGATAGACAGGGACCCTACGAGCAGTACTTC.

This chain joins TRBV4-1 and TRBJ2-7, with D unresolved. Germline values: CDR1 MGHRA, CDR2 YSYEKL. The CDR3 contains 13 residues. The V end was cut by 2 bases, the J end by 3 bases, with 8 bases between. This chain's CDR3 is CASSQPDGYEQYF. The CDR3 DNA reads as TGCGCCAGCAGCCAACCGGACGGCTACGAGCAGTACTTC.

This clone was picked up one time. The CDR3 protein is CASSGDSSYEQYF. As DNA, the CDR3 is TGTGCCAGCAGCGGGGACAGCTCCTACGAGCAGTACTTC. The V call is TRBV11-1, the J call TRBJ2-7; 7 bases line up with TRBD1. The CDR3 is 13 amino acids. In germline, CDR1 is SGHAT, CDR2 FQDESV (reference sequence). The V and J ends lost 5 bases and 0 bases, in that order; junction bases with no gene match: 1.

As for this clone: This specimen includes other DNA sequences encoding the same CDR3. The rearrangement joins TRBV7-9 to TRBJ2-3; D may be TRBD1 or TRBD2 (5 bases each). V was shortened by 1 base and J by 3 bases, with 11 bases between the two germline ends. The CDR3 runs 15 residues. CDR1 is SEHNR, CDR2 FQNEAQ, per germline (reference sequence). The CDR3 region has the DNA TGTGCCAGCAGCTTAGGTGGGGGTCGGACAGATACGCAGTATTTT. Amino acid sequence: CASSLGGGRTDTQYF.

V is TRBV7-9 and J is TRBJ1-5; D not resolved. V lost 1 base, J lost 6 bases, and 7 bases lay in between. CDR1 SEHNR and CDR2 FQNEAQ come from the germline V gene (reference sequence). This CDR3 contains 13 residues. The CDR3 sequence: CASSLGAVQPQHF. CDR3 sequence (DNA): TGTGCCAGCAGCTTAGGGGCAGTTCAGCCCCAGCATTTT.

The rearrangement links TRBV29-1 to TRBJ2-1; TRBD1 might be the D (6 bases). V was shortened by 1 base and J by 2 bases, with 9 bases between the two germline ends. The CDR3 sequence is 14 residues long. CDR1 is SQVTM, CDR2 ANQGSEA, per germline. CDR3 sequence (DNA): TGCAGCGTTGAAGGACAGGTAACCTACAATGAGCAGTTCTTC. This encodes CSVEGQVTYNEQFF.